These 16 T cell receptor beta chains were sequenced from one sample in a study of early stage breast cancer tumors. This table comes from immunoSEQ multiplex PCR, and its TCRdb copy is limited to in-frame clones, with some not included. This table has about 70,000 clones, approximately 80% appearing once. The sample taken for sequencing was blood. Receptors were obtained from a person aged 40-50 years with breast cancer.

The rearrangement uses TRBV30 and TRBJ2-1; tentative D call: TRBD1 (5 bases). Trimming took off 3 bases at V and 3 bases at J, with 9 bases between the two ends. The CDR3 is 13 amino acids. The germline V gene has CDR1 GTSNPN and CDR2 SVGIG (reference sequence). CDR3 coding DNA: TGTGCCTGGAGCTTAGGGGACTACAATGAGCAGTTCTTC. This translates into CAWSLGDYNEQFF.

The chain couples TRBV28 to TRBJ1-2, with D possibly TRBD1 on 5 matching bases. From germline, CDR1 is MDHEN and CDR2 SYDVKM. V lost 3 bases and J 8 bases, leaving 13 bases between the germline ends. This CDR3 is 13 amino acids long. In DNA, the CDR3 is TGTGCCAGCAGTTTGAATCAGGGATGGGGCTACACCTTC. It translates to CASSLNQGWGYTF.

The chain combines TRBV28 with TRBJ1-1; the match to TRBD1 covers 7 bases. The length of the CDR3 is 13 residues. V dropped 4 bases and J dropped 5; count of bases not matched to a gene: 4. Germline V gene data show CDR1 as MDHEN and CDR2 as SYDVKM. CDR3 sequence reads: CASSSGQMTEAFF. DNA of the CDR3: TGTGCCAGCAGTTCGGGACAGATGACTGAAGCTTTCTTT.

The chain employs TRBV7-2 and TRBJ1-3; the D gene is possibly TRBD1 (5 bases). V was shortened by 4 bases and J by 1 base, with 11 bases between the two germline ends. Germline V gene lookup returns CDR1 SGHTA and CDR2 FQGNSA. This CDR3 contains 15 residues. For the CDR3, the DNA is TGTGCCAGCAGCTCATCAAGGGGATCTGGAAACACCATATATTTT. Translated, it gives CASSSSRGSGNTIYF.

The rearrangement links TRBV27 to TRBJ2-7; 7 bases match TRBD1. CDR3 length: 14 residues. CDR1 is MNHEY and CDR2 is SMNVEV in the germline V gene (reference sequence). Trimming took 5 bases from V and 1 from J; bases not matched to a gene: 5. For the CDR3, the DNA is TGTGCCAGCAGTGGTGGACAGGTATCCTACGAGCAGTACTTC. Its protein is CASSGGQVSYEQYF.

Only a few counts were recorded for this clone. The V gene is TRBV7-2, the J gene TRBJ2-3; 8 nucleotides match TRBD2. V shed 5 bases, J shed 10 bases, and the junction held 5 bases outside the gene matches. The CDR3 loop spans 12 amino acids. Per germline, CDR1 SGHTA and CDR2 FQGNSA. The DNA for the CDR3 is TGTGCCAGCAGCGCCCGGGAGGGGTCGCAGTATTTT. As protein: CASSAREGSQYF.

The genes are TRBV13 and TRBJ1-2; D gene unclear. Germline V gene data show CDR1 as PRHDT and CDR2 as FYEKMQ (reference sequence). Trimming pared 2 bases from V and 4 bases from J, leaving 20 bases between. This CDR3 has 17 amino acids. The CDR3 here is CASSLSPGAQQSYGYTF. Here the CDR3 DNA reads TGTGCCAGCAGCTTATCGCCCGGAGCGCAGCAATCCTATGGCTACACCTTC.

This chain connects TRBV7-8 to TRBJ2-5; a possible D gene is TRBD1 (6 bases). V lost 5 bases to trimming and J lost 5 bases, with 6 bases between them. The CDR3 sequence is 11 residues long. The V gene's germline CDR1 is SGHVS and CDR2 FQNEAQ. DNA for the CDR3: TGTGCCAGCAGCCAGGGGGAGACCCAGTACTTC. Translation gives CASSQGETQYF.

V is TRBV28 and J is TRBJ2-2, with a possible D match to TRBD2 (5 bases). The CDR3 is 13 residues long. In germline, CDR1 is MDHEN, CDR2 SYDVKM. The V and J ends lost 10 bases and 0 bases respectively, with 9 bases between them. The CDR3 loop is CAMSGPNTGELFF. DNA of the CDR3: TGTGCCATGAGCGGCCCGAACACCGGGGAGCTGTTTTTT. Full variable domain (rest looked up from reference TRBV28 and TRBJ2-2): DVKVTQSSRYLVKRTGEKVFLECVQDMDHENMFWYRQDPGLGLRLIYFSYDVKMKEKGDIPEGYSVSREKKERFSLILESASTNQTSMYLCAMSGPNTGELFFGEGSRLTVL.

The chain carries TRBV27 and TRBJ2-5, with 7 nucleotides matching TRBD1. The end of the DNA aligns better with TRBJ2-7, so the J call may be wrong. The CDR3 is 15 residues long. From germline, CDR1 is MNHEY and CDR2 SMNVEV (reference sequence). In nucleotides, the CDR3 is TGTGCCAGCAGTTTAGACAGGGACCTAGGCTACGAGCAGTACTTC. This translates into CASSLDRDLGYEQYF.

The rearrangement links TRBV6-1 to TRBJ2-7; D gene ambiguous. Per germline, CDR1 MNHNS and CDR2 SASEGT. The CDR3 is 13 residues long. With 7 bases removed from V and 3 bases from J, the gap between germline ends came to 13 bases. This CDR3 is CASKAVRYYEQYF. In DNA, the CDR3 is TGTGCCAGCAAGGCCGTCCGGTACTACGAGCAGTACTTC.

The chain carries TRBV28 and TRBJ1-1; 10 bases are shared with TRBD1. Looked up from germline, CDR1 is MDHEN and CDR2 is SYDVKM. V was clipped by 5 bases and J by 5 bases; unmatched bases: 8. The CDR3 has 15 amino acids. The CDR3, as DNA: TGTGCCAGCAGTGGACGGGACAGGGGATGGACTGAAGCTTTCTTT. The encoded protein is CASSGRDRGWTEAFF.

The chain's CDR3 is CASSYGRKGYNEQFF. CDR3 nucleotides: TGTGCCAGCAGTTACGGGCGGAAAGGCTACAATGAGCAGTTCTTC. The V and J genes are TRBV6-5 and TRBJ2-1; D gene unclear. CDR3 length equals 15 residues. Trimming removed 2 bases at V and 3 bases at J, with 11 bases between. The germline gives CDR1 MNHEY, CDR2 SVGAGI.

The CDR3 region is CASSLRTGEEKLFF. The CDR3 coding sequence is TGTGCCAGCAGCTTAAGGACAGGGGAGGAGAAACTGTTTTTT. V is TRBV7-8 and J is TRBJ1-4, with 9 bases fitting TRBD1. Germline V lookup: CDR1 SGHVS, CDR2 FQNEAQ. V lost 2 bases to trimming and J lost 11 bases; unmatched junction nucleotides: 6. The length of the CDR3 is 14 residues.

The gene calls are TRBV5-1 and TRBJ2-5, with 7 bases fitting TRBD1. Germline V gives CDR1 SGHRS, CDR2 YFSETQ. This CDR3 spans 14 amino acids. Trimming cost V 2 bases and J 2 bases; bases outside gene matches: 3. The CDR3 DNA reads TGCGCCAGCAGCTTTATGACAGGGCAAGAGACCCAGTACTTC. Translation gives CASSFMTGQETQYF.

The chain employs TRBV7-2 and TRBJ1-3, with a tentative D call TRBD1 (5 bases). Germline lookup yields CDR1 SGHTA and CDR2 FQGNSA. CDR3 length: 17 amino acids. Trimming shortened V by 1 base and J by 0 bases, and 13 bases separated the two germline ends. CDR3 nucleotide sequence: TGTGCCAGCAGCTTAGAAGGGGCCGATAGCTCTGGAAACACCATATATTTT. This gives the protein CASSLEGADSSGNTIYF.